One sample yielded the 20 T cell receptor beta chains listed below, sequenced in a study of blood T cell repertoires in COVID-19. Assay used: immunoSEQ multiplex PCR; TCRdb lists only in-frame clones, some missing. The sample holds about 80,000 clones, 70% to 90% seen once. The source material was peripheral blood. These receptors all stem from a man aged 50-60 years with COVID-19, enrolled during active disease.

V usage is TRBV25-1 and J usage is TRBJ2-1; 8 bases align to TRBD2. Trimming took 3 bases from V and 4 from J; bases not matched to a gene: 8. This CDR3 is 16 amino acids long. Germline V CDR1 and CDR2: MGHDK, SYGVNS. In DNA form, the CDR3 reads TGTGCCAGCAGTGACAGTCTAGCGGGCCTTTACAATGAGCAGTTCTTC. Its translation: CASSDSLAGLYNEQFF.

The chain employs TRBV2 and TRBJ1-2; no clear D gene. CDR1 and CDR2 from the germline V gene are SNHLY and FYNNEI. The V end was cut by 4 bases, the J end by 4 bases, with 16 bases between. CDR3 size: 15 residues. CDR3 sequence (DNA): TGTGCCAGCAGTGTGTCGGCAGGACTAGGCTATGGCTACACCTTC. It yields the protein CASSVSAGLGYGYTF.

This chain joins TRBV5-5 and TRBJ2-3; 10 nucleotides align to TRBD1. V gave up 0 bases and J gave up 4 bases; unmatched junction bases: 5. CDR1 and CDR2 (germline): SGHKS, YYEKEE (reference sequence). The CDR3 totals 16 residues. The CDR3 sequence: CASSLEGTGASDTQYF. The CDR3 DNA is TGTGCCAGCAGCTTGGAGGGGACAGGGGCATCAGATACGCAGTATTTT.

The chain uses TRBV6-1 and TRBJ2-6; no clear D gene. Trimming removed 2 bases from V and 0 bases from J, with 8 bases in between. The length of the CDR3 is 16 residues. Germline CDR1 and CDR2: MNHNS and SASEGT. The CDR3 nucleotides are TGTGCCAGCAGTGAATTCGGGTCCTCTGGGGCCAACGTCCTGACTTTC. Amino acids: CASSEFGSSGANVLTF.

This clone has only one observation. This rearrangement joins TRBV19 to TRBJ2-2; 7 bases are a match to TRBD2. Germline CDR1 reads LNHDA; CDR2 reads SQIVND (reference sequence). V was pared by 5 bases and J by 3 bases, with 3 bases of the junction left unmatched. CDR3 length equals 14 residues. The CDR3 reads CASSWEGDTGELFF. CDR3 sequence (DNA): TGTGCCAGTAGTTGGGAGGGTGACACCGGGGAGCTGTTTTTT.

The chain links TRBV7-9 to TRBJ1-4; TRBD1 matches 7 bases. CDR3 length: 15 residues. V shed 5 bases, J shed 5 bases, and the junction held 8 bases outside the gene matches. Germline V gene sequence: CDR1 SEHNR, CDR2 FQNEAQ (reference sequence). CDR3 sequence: CASSLGQVLNEKLFF. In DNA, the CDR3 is TGTGCCAGCAGCCTCGGACAGGTTCTAAATGAAAAACTGTTTTTT.

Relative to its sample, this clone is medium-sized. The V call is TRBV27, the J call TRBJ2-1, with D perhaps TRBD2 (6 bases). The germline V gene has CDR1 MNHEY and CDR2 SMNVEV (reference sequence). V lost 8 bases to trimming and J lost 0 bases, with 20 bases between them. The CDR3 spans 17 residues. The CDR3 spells CASGQRLASSSYNEQFF. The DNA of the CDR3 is TGTGCCAGCGGTCAGAGGCTAGCGTCGAGCTCCTACAATGAGCAGTTCTTC.

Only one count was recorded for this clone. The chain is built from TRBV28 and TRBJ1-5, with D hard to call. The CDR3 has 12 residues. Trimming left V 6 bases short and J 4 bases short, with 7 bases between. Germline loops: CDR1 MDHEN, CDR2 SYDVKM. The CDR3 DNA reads TGTGCCAGCAGAGCCGGGAATCAGCCCCAGCATTTT. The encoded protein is CASRAGNQPQHF.

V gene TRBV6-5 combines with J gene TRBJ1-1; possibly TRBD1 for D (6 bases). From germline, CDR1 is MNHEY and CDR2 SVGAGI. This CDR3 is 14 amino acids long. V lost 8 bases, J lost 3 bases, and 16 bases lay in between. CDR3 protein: CASGGAFWDTEAFF. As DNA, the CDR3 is TGTGCCAGCGGGGGGGCTTTTTGGGACACTGAAGCTTTCTTT.

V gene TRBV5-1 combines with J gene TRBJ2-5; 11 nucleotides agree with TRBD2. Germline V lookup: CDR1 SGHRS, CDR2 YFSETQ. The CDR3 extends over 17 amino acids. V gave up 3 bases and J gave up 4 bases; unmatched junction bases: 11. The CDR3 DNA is TGCGCCAGCAGCTCCCGATCCAGGACTAGCGGGCGAGAGACCCAGTACTTC. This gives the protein CASSSRSRTSGRETQYF.

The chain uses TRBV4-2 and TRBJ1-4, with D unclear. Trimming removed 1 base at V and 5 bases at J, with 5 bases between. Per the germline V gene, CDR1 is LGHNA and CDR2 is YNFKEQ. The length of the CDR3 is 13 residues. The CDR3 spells CASSQGLNEKLFF. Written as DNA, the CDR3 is TGTGCCAGCAGCCAAGGACTGAATGAAAAACTGTTTTTT.

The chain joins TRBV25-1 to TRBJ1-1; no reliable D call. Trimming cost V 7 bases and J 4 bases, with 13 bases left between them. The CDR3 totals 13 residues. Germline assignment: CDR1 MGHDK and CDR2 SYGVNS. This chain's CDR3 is CASTLAGGTEAFF. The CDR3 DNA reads TGTGCCAGCACTCTCGCGGGCGGCACTGAAGCTTTCTTT.

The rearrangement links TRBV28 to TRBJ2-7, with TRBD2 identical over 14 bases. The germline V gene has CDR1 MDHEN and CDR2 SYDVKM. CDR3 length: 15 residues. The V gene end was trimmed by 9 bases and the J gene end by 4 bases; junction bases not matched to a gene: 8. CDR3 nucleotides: TGTGCCAGTCGAAGGACTAGCGGGAGGAATTACGAGCAGTACTTC. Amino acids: CASRRTSGRNYEQYF.

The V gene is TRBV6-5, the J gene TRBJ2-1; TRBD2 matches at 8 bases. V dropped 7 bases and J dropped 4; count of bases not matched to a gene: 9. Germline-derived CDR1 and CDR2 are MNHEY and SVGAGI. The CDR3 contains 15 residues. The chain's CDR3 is CASTEGGGRYNEQFF. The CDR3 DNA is TGTGCCAGCACCGAGGGAGGCGGGAGGTACAATGAGCAGTTCTTC.

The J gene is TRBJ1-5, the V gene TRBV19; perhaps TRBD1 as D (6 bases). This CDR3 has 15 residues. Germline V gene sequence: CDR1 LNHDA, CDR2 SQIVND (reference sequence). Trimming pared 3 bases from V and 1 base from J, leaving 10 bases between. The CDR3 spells CASSIRRGSNQPQHF. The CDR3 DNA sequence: TGTGCCAGTAGTATCCGCAGGGGAAGCAATCAGCCCCAGCATTTT.

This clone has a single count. The DNA for the CDR3 is TGTGCCTGGAGAACCATTAGCCGGACCGGGGAGCTGTTTTTT. Its translation: CAWRTISRTGELFF. The rearrangement joins TRBV30 to TRBJ2-2; the D is unclear. The CDR3 runs to 14 residues. Trimming left V 3 bases short and J 5 bases short, with 13 bases between. Germline CDR1 is GTSNPN and CDR2 is SVGIG (reference sequence).

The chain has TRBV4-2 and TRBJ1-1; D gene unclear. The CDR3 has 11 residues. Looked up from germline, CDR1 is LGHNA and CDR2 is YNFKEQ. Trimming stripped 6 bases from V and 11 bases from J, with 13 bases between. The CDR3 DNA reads TGTGCCAGCAGTCACCTAGGTTTCGCTTTCTTT. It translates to CASSHLGFAFF.

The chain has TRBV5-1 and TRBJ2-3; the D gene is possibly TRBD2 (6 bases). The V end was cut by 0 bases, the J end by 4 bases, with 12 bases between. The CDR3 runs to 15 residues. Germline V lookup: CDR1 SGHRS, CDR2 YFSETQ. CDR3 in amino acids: CASSLELALADTQYF. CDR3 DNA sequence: TGCGCCAGCAGCTTGGAGCTAGCGTTGGCAGATACGCAGTATTTT.

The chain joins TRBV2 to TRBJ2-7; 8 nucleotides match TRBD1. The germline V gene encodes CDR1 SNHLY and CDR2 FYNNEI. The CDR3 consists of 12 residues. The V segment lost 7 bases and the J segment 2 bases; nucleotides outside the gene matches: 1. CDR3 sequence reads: CASMTGAYEQYF. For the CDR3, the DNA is TGTGCCAGCATGACAGGGGCCTACGAGCAGTACTTC. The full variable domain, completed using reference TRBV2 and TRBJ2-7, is EPEVTQTPSHQVTQMGQEVILRCVPISNHLYFYWYRQILGQKVEFLVSFYNNEISEKSEIFDDQFSVERPDGSNFTLKIRSTKLEDSAMYFCASMTGAYEQYFGPGTRLTVT.

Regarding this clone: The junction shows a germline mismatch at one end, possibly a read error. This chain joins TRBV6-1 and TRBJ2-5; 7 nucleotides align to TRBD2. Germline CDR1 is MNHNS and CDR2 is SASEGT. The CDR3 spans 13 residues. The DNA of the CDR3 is TGTGCCAGCAGTGAAGCGATGGGACTACCGGGCCACTTC. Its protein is CASSEAMGLPGHF.